The 25 T cell receptor beta chains below were found in one sample sequenced in a study of T cell changes during pregnancy in multiple sclerosis. Sequencing was performed with immunoSEQ multiplex PCR; in TCRdb, only in-frame clones are kept and a portion is missing. The table includes 85,000 to 90,000 clones, around 94% detected once. The starting material was peripheral blood, obtained after pregnancy. These receptors originate from a female donor in good health, enrolled as a control in a pregnancy study.

CDR3 protein: CASSQVRGTSGSERETQYF. Here the CDR3 DNA reads TGTGCCAGCAGCCAAGTTAGGGGGACTAGCGGGAGTGAGCGAGAGACCCAGTACTTC. The chain uses TRBV28 and TRBJ2-5; TRBD2 matches at 14 bases. The V segment lost 6 bases and the J segment 4 bases; nucleotides outside the gene matches: 16. Germline-derived CDR1 and CDR2 are MDHEN and SYDVKM. This CDR3 has 19 amino acids.

The rearrangement uses TRBV30 and TRBJ1-1; the D is unclear. From germline, CDR1 is GTSNPN and CDR2 SVGIG (reference sequence). The CDR3 contains 12 residues. V lost 3 bases, J lost 1 base, and 6 bases lay in between. CDR3 sequence: CAWRLENTEAFF. The CDR3 DNA is TGTGCCTGGAGATTAGAGAACACTGAAGCTTTCTTT. Filled out from reference TRBV30 and TRBJ1-1, the complete variable domain reads SQTIHQWPATLVQPVGSPLSLECTVEGTSNPNLYWYRQAAGRGLQLLFYSVGIGQISSEVPQNLSASRPQDRQFILSSKKLLLSDSGFYLCAWRLENTEAFFGQGTRLTVV.

The chain joins TRBV6-1 to TRBJ2-7, with 8 bases that match TRBD1. The V segment lost 1 base and the J segment 1 base; nucleotides outside the gene matches: 3. CDR1 and CDR2 (germline): MNHNS, SASEGT. This CDR3 has 15 amino acids. The CDR3 nucleotides read TGTGCCAGCAGTGAAGGGGGGACAGGTTCCTACGAGCAGTACTTC. Amino acid sequence: CASSEGGTGSYEQYF.

The CDR3 is CASSLSGGSHTDTQYF. CDR3 coding DNA: TGCGCCAGCAGCCTTAGCGGAGGCTCGCACACAGATACGCAGTATTTT. The J gene is TRBJ2-3, the V gene TRBV5-1; a weak D match, TRBD2 (6 bases). Germline-derived CDR1 and CDR2 are SGHRS and YFSETQ. The CDR3 has 16 amino acids. Trimming left V 4 bases short and J 2 bases short, with 17 bases between.

This chain links TRBV7-2 with TRBJ2-1; D might be TRBD2 (6 bases). V lost 1 base and J 7 bases, leaving 14 bases between the germline ends. CDR3 length equals 15 residues. From germline, CDR1 is SGHTA and CDR2 FQGNSA. CDR3 in DNA: TGTGCCAGCAGCTTAGAGACGGCGGGAAGGAATGAGCAGTTCTTC. It specifies CASSLETAGRNEQFF.

The chain's CDR3 is CASRTADGIDTQYF. Written as DNA, the CDR3 is TGCGCCAGCAGAACAGCGGACGGAATAGATACGCAGTATTTT. The chain joins TRBV5-1 to TRBJ2-3; the D gene is possibly TRBD2 (5 bases). The germline CDR1 and CDR2 sequences are SGHRS and YFSETQ. The CDR3 spans 14 residues. Trimming removed 5 bases from V and 5 bases from J, with 15 bases in between.

The chain couples TRBV6-1 to TRBJ2-1, with 10 bases that match TRBD1. The CDR3 length is 15 residues. The ends lost 3 bases at V and 5 bases at J; junction bases unmatched: 4. The V gene's germline CDR1 is MNHNS and CDR2 SASEGT. The CDR3 region is CASSDRQGAHNEQFF. CDR3 coding DNA: TGTGCCAGCAGTGATCGACAGGGGGCGCACAATGAGCAGTTCTTC.

This clone was seen a few times. The gene calls are TRBV5-1 and TRBJ1-1; 9 bases fit TRBD1. CDR3 length: 14 amino acids. V was clipped by 4 bases and J by 4 bases; unmatched bases: 5. Germline values: CDR1 SGHRS, CDR2 YFSETQ. CDR3 loop: CASSGGQGSTEAFF. In nucleotides, the CDR3 is TGCGCCAGCAGCGGGGGACAGGGAAGCACTGAAGCTTTCTTT. The full variable domain, in which reference TRBV5-1 and TRBJ1-1 provide the parts outside the CDR3, is KAGVTQTPRYLIKTRGQQVTLSCSPISGHRSVSWYQQTPGQGLQFLFEYFSETQRNKGNFPGRFSGRQFSNSRSEMNVSTLELGDSALYLCASSGGQGSTEAFFGQGTRLTVV.

The rearrangement joins TRBV28 to TRBJ1-5; D possibly corresponds to TRBD1 (5 bases). Deletions cut 4 bases from V and 0 bases from J, with 10 bases between. Germline V gives CDR1 MDHEN, CDR2 SYDVKM. This CDR3 spans 15 amino acids. The DNA for the CDR3 is TGTGCCAGCAGTTGGGGCCAGTATAGCAATCAGCCCCAGCATTTT. Its protein is CASSWGQYSNQPQHF. The variable domain in full, with the rest retrieved from reference TRBV28 and TRBJ1-5, is DVKVTQSSRYLVKRTGEKVFLECVQDMDHENMFWYRQDPGLGLRLIYFSYDVKMKEKGDIPEGYSVSREKKERFSLILESASTNQTSMYLCASSWGQYSNQPQHFGDGTRLSIL.

This clone showed up just once. The gene calls are TRBV11-3 and TRBJ2-3; 8 nucleotides match TRBD2. Germline V gene sequence: CDR1 SGHNT, CDR2 YENEEA. V gave up 5 bases and J gave up 4 bases; unmatched junction bases: 8. The CDR3 extends over 15 amino acids. The CDR3 loop is CASSPRTSKADTQYF. CDR3 bases: TGTGCCAGCAGCCCACGGACTAGCAAAGCAGATACGCAGTATTTT.

This clone was counted once. CDR3 sequence reads: CASSRQLRGTHNEQFF. The CDR3 nucleotides are TGTGCCAGTAGCCGGCAATTGCGGGGGACCCACAATGAGCAGTTCTTC. The rearrangement joins TRBV19 to TRBJ2-1; 7 bases agree with TRBD2. V was clipped by 6 bases and J by 5 bases; unmatched bases: 13. This CDR3 is built from 16 residues. Germline-derived CDR1 and CDR2 are LNHDA and SQIVND (reference sequence).

The rearrangement links TRBV27 to TRBJ2-5; D is unresolved. CDR3 length equals 15 residues. Germline assignment: CDR1 MNHEY and CDR2 SMNVEV (reference sequence). Trimming shortened V by 3 bases and J by 1 base, and 12 bases separated the two germline ends. The CDR3 reads CASSFNPVSQETQYF. DNA for the CDR3: TGTGCCAGCAGTTTTAACCCGGTTTCCCAAGAGACCCAGTACTTC.

The rearrangement joins TRBV28 to TRBJ1-1; D ambiguous. CDR1 and CDR2 from the germline V gene are MDHEN and SYDVKM. The CDR3 totals 15 residues. V lost 6 bases and J lost 0, with 14 bases in between. The CDR3 DNA follows: TGTGCCAGCAGCCTCCCGGCGGGCATGAACACTGAAGCTTTCTTT. Translating it yields CASSLPAGMNTEAFF.

The rearrangement uses TRBV5-1 and TRBJ2-2; TRBD2 matches 8 bases. The ends lost 1 base at V and 5 bases at J; junction bases unmatched: 22. Germline V gene data show CDR1 as SGHRS and CDR2 as YFSETQ. The CDR3 sequence is 21 residues long. Here the CDR3 reads CASSLFAGGGPTKAWTGELFF. The CDR3 DNA reads TGCGCCAGCAGCTTGTTTGCGGGGGGCGGGCCAACCAAGGCATGGACCGGGGAGCTGTTTTTT. The complete variable domain, with remaining parts taken from reference TRBV5-1 and TRBJ2-2, reads KAGVTQTPRYLIKTRGQQVTLSCSPISGHRSVSWYQQTPGQGLQFLFEYFSETQRNKGNFPGRFSGRQFSNSRSEMNVSTLELGDSALYLCASSLFAGGGPTKAWTGELFFGEGSRLTVL.

V and J are TRBV6-1 and TRBJ1-5; weak D call: TRBD1 (5 bases). There are 14 residues in the CDR3. The germline V and J ends were trimmed by 1 base and 7 bases, with 11 bases remaining between them. The germline gives CDR1 MNHNS, CDR2 SASEGT. The CDR3 region has the DNA TGTGCCAGCAGTGAAGTCGGCAGGGTACAGCCCCAGCATTTT. Translated: CASSEVGRVQPQHF.

The rearrangement uses TRBV28 and TRBJ1-2; 7 bases are shared with TRBD1. With V trimmed by 4 bases and J by 2 bases, 7 bases remained unmatched. Germline V CDR1 and CDR2: MDHEN, SYDVKM. The CDR3 runs to 15 residues. This chain's CDR3 is CASSSQETGNYGYTF. Written as DNA, the CDR3 is TGTGCCAGCAGTTCCCAAGAGACAGGGAACTATGGCTACACCTTC.

The chain joins TRBV4-2 to TRBJ2-2; a weak D match, TRBD2 (6 bases). V shed 4 bases and J shed 0 bases, with 9 bases lying between them. This CDR3 has 15 amino acids. Germline CDR1 and CDR2: LGHNA and YNFKEQ. The CDR3 DNA reads TGTGCCAGCAGCCTCGAGCGGGCGAACACCGGGGAGCTGTTTTTT. Translating it yields CASSLERANTGELFF.

V gene TRBV9 combines with J gene TRBJ2-3; 11 bases are a match to TRBD1. The V gene's germline CDR1 is SGDLS and CDR2 YYNGEE. V was pared by 4 bases and J by 4 bases, with 8 bases of the junction left unmatched. The CDR3 runs to 16 residues. In nucleotides, the CDR3 is TGTGCCAGCAGCACCCAGGGACAGGGGGTGCCAGATACGCAGTATTTT. Residues: CASSTQGQGVPDTQYF.

The chain joins TRBV18 to TRBJ2-5; D ambiguous. This CDR3 is 12 amino acids long. V gave up 6 bases and J gave up 6 bases, with 11 bases separating them. Per germline, CDR1 KGHSH and CDR2 LQKENI. CDR3 DNA: TGTGCCAGCTCGCCCTTCGGTCAGACCCAGTACTTC. It translates to CASSPFGQTQYF.

This clone has just one count. The rearrangement uses TRBV13 and TRBJ2-3, with D perhaps matching TRBD1 (6 bases). The germline V gene encodes CDR1 PRHDT and CDR2 FYEKMQ (reference sequence). V dropped 3 bases and J dropped 2 bases, with 15 bases sitting between them. This CDR3 has 16 amino acids. CDR3 nucleotides: TGTGCCAGCAGCTTCTGGGGTACAGGGTCCACAGATACGCAGTATTTT. Protein sequence: CASSFWGTGSTDTQYF.

V and J are TRBV27 and TRBJ1-3, with 7 nucleotides matching TRBD1. The CDR3 has 13 residues. V was clipped by 5 bases and J by 9 bases; unmatched bases: 7. Germline CDR1 reads MNHEY; CDR2 reads SMNVEV (reference sequence). In nucleotides, the CDR3 is TGTGCCAGCAGTCCAGGGACAGCTTCCACCATATATTTT. As protein: CASSPGTASTIYF.

The chain has TRBV6-6 and TRBJ1-2, with D perhaps matching TRBD1 (5 bases). V was shortened by 7 bases and J by 8 bases, with 17 bases between the two germline ends. This CDR3 is 13 amino acids long. Germline lookup yields CDR1 MNHNY and CDR2 SVGAGI (reference sequence). The DNA for the CDR3 is TGTGCCAGCACACTCAGGGTGGAAGAGGGCTACACCTTC. Encoded protein: CASTLRVEEGYTF.

The V gene is TRBV4-1, the J gene TRBJ2-7; 7 bases are shared with TRBD1. Germline CDR1 reads MGHRA; CDR2 reads YSYEKL. J was trimmed by 5 bases and V by 2 bases; bases with no gene match: 6. The CDR3 runs to 14 residues. CDR3 sequence (DNA): TGCGCCAGCAGCCAACTAGGGGGCGAGAACGAGCAGTACTTC. Translated, it gives CASSQLGGENEQYF.

V usage is TRBV9 and J usage is TRBJ1-1; no clear D gene. V was trimmed by 4 bases and J by 1 base, leaving 14 bases between them. The CDR3 sequence is 15 residues long. The germline V gene has CDR1 SGDLS and CDR2 YYNGEE. The CDR3 loop reads CASSPQATANTEAFF. CDR3 DNA: TGTGCCAGCAGCCCTCAGGCGACGGCGAACACTGAAGCTTTCTTT.

The V and J genes are TRBV15 and TRBJ1-5; D is ambiguous. The germline V gene encodes CDR1 LNHNV and CDR2 YYDKDF (reference sequence). Trimming shortened V by 6 bases and J by 9 bases, and 12 bases separated the two germline ends. This CDR3 is 12 amino acids long. CDR3 sequence: CATSPVVGPQHF. CDR3 coding DNA: TGTGCCACCAGTCCGGTAGTTGGGCCCCAGCATTTT.